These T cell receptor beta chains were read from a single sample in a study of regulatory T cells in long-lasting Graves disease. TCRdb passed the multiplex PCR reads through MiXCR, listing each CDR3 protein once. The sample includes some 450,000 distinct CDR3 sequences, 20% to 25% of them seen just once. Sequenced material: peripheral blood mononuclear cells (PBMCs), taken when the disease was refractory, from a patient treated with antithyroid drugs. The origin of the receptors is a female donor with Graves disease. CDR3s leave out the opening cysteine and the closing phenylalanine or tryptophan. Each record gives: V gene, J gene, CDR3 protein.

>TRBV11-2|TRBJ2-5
ASSLEGGPEETQY
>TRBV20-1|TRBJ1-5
SAVWRTDNQPQH
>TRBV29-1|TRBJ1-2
SVDGSWT
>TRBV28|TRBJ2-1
ASSKGNEQF
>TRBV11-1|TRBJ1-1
ASSTLGGNTEAF
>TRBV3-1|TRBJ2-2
ASRGNQYTGELF
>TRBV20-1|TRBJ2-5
SAASGRAQETQY
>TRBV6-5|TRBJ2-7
ASSYDLAGSYEQY
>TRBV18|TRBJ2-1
ASSPETGRYNEQF
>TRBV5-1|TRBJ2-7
ASSLSSGYEQY
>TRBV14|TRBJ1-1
ASSRKAARGGEAF
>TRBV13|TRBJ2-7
ASSLLDRAYEQY
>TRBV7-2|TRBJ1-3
ASSSHSSGNTIY
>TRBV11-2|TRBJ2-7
ASRLTGQGTYEQY
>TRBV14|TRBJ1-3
ASSRNRVSGNTIY
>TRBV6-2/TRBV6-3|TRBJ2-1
AVSSLAGGASSYNEQF
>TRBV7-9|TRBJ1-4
ASSSHRVGVEKLF
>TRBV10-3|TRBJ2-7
AISLGQDAYEQY
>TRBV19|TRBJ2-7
ASSFDRGQREQY
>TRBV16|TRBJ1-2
ASSLGQGTYDNYGYT
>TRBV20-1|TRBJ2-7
SAAGGAGEDEQY
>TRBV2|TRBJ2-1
ASNRGRARHEQF
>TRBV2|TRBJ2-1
ASSAGTGNNEQF
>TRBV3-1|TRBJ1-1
ASSQELKDRNTEAF
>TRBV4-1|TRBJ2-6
ASSHQDHSGANVLT